The rows below give T cell receptor beta chains drawn from one sample of a study of cytomegalovirus exposure and HLA in healthy donors. Produced via immunoSEQ multiplex PCR; TCRdb's table is partial and in-frame only. The data contain roughly 120,000 clones, approximately 89% of them seen just once; the ten biggest clones take up 1.5% to 2%. The sequenced material came from PBMCs. These receptor sequences come from a woman aged 18-30 years in good health and CMV-seronegative. Both conserved end residues are part of each CDR3. The D gene is left open where the match is weak. Where a row states a size, it is once, few, many or the class of an expanded clone; other rows omit it.

TRBV7-3	-	TRBJ2-1	TRBD2	CASSPLAGRSYNEQFF
TRBV7-8	-	TRBJ2-3	-	CATRLSTDTQYF
TRBV30	-	TRBJ2-6	TRBD2	CAWTRPERLAVVSGANVLTF
TRBV6-5	-	TRBJ1-1	TRBD1	CASSQQGVSTEAFF
TRBV5-5	-	TRBJ1-2	TRBD1	CASSSGQRDYGYTF
TRBV4-3	-	TRBJ1-5	-	CASSQDTGYQPQHF
TRBV19	-	TRBJ2-7	-	CASSTPSEYGWKYEQYF
TRBV11-2	-	TRBJ2-7	-	CASSVPGHEAYEQYF
TRBV10-3	-	TRBJ2-5	TRBD1	CAISDPISRTGAGPETQYF
TRBV29-1	-	TRBJ2-7	TRBD1	CSVEPGGQGAYEQYF
TRBV14	-	TRBJ2-7	TRBD1	CASSPPQGSPHEQYF
TRBV7-2	-	TRBJ1-2	TRBD1	CASTLDSQGARGYTF
TRBV28	-	TRBJ2-5	TRBD2	CASSPTGAGGDRETQYF
TRBV28	-	TRBJ2-7	TRBD1	CASSLDRARLQESYEQYF
TRBV28	-	TRBJ1-2	-	CASSLGAKINYGYTF
TRBV30	-	TRBJ2-5	-	CAWGRQETQYF
TRBV5-1	-	TRBJ2-1	TRBD1	CASSLGGTGYNEQFF
TRBV2	once	TRBJ2-1	TRBD2	CASSEEAGGNEQFF
TRBV4-2	-	TRBJ2-2	-	CASSHAGPGGTGELFF
TRBV4-3	-	TRBJ2-7	TRBD1	CASSQGTGVSYEQYF
TRBV29-1	-	TRBJ2-4	-	CSVRTARDIQYF
TRBV15	-	TRBJ1-1	-	CATKPGGGNTEAFF
TRBV7-3	-	TRBJ2-3	-	CASSRGSTDTQYF
TRBV7-2	-	TRBJ2-3	TRBD2	CASSYLAGVTGTDTQYF
TRBV10-1	-	TRBJ1-1	-	CASSRQVNTEAFF
TRBV30	-	TRBJ2-3	-	CAWSDGADTQYF
TRBV30	-	TRBJ2-7	TRBD1	CARRRDRAYEQYF
TRBV5-4	-	TRBJ2-7	TRBD2	CASSGGGSPYEQYF
TRBV21-1	few	TRBJ2-7	-	CASSGRDSSYEQYF
TRBV5-6	-	TRBJ2-3	TRBD2	CASSTRGVRREIADTQYF
TRBV30	-	TRBJ2-7	-	CAWNHRAPSYEQYF
TRBV9	once	TRBJ2-3	TRBD1	CASSVGQGPDTQYF
TRBV19	-	TRBJ1-1	TRBD1	CASSYQGAEAFF
TRBV6-4	-	TRBJ1-4	TRBD1	CASSFRQGEKLFF
TRBV6-4	-	TRBJ2-5	TRBD1	CASSGTGEAAETQYF
TRBV28	-	TRBJ2-7	TRBD1	CASSTGTGSHEQYF
TRBV30	-	TRBJ2-7	TRBD1	CAWSRDRTGGSNYEQYF
TRBV10-3	once	TRBJ2-1	-	CATGRMYNEQFF
TRBV10-3	-	TRBJ2-7	TRBD1	CAAGQGTSSYEQYF
TRBV2	-	TRBJ1-2	-	CASRERGLWGYTF
TRBV9	few	TRBJ1-1	-	CASISYTEAFF